These T cell receptor beta chains were read from a single sample in a study of graft-versus-host responses after intestinal transplantation. TCRdb's copy holds only in-frame clones and misses some; the assay was immunoSEQ multiplex PCR. The sample holds approximately 58,000 clones; 91% are singletons and the top ten take roughly 2.6%. The sample in question was PBMCs, obtained around 120 days after intestinal transplantation. The receptor set was obtained from a human patient who received an intestinal transplant, so some T cells may come from the graft donor. Each CDR3 is given with its conserved first and last residue. The D gene is left open where the match is weak. Clone size, where shown, is once, few, many, or a class for clones that have expanded.

J: TRBJ2-3
size: -
D: -
V: TRBV9
DNA: TGTGCCAGCAGCGTAGTAGGCAGCACAGATACGCAGTATTTT
CDR3: CASSVVGSTDTQYF

J: TRBJ1-4
size: -
D: -
V: TRBV2
DNA: TGTGCCAGCAGTGCGGACACATTTGTTGAAAAACTGTTTTTT
CDR3: CASSADTFVEKLFF

J: TRBJ2-6
size: once
D: -
V: TRBV29-1
DNA: TGCAGCGTTAGCCGGGACATCGACTCTGGGGCCAACGTCCTGACTTTC
CDR3: CSVSRDIDSGANVLTF

J: TRBJ2-1
size: -
D: -
V: TRBV5-1
DNA: TGCGCCAGCAGCTTGGGACAGGCCTACAATGAGCAGTTCTTC
CDR3: CASSLGQAYNEQFF

J: TRBJ2-7
size: -
D: TRBD1
V: TRBV6-5
DNA: TGTGCCAGCAGTCCCCTGCCGGGACAGCACTACGAGCAGTACTTC
CDR3: CASSPLPGQHYEQYF

J: TRBJ2-7
size: once
D: -
V: TRBV13
DNA: TGTGCCAGCAGCTTAGTAGGGACTCTCCCCTACGAGCAGTACTTC
CDR3: CASSLVGTLPYEQYF

J: TRBJ2-7
size: -
D: -
V: TRBV6-4
DNA: TGTGCCAGCATGAGGTGTGATAGCCACTCCTACGAGCAGTACTTC
CDR3: CASMRCDSHSYEQYF

J: TRBJ2-2
size: -
D: -
V: TRBV19
DNA: TGTGCCAGTAGTAGCCCGGGCAGAAGAATCACCGGGGAGCTGTTTTTT
CDR3: CASSSPGRRITGELFF

J: TRBJ1-2
size: few
D: -
V: TRBV4-2
DNA: TGTGCCAGCAGCCAATCCAGGGGCTCTAGGAATGGCTACACCTTC
CDR3: CASSQSRGSRNGYTF

J: TRBJ2-2
size: -
D: -
V: TRBV2
DNA: TGTGCCAGCACCGCTAACACCGGGGAGCTGTTTTTT
CDR3: CASTANTGELFF

J: TRBJ2-7
size: -
D: -
V: TRBV6-5
DNA: TGTGCCAGCAGTTCGTTGGTCAGAAATACCTACGAGCAGTACTTC
CDR3: CASSSLVRNTYEQYF

J: TRBJ2-5
size: -
D: -
V: TRBV2
DNA: TGTGCCAGGGGGAAAGTACAGGGTTCCGAGACCCAGTACTTC
CDR3: CARGKVQGSETQYF

J: TRBJ2-5
size: -
D: -
V: TRBV7-8
DNA: TGTGCCAGCAGCTTACAAGGGGAGATAGGAGAGACCCAGTACTTC
CDR3: CASSLQGEIGETQYF

J: TRBJ2-7
size: -
D: -
V: TRBV30
DNA: TGTGCCTGGAGTGACGGGTCTGAAAGCTCCTACGAGCAGTACTTC
CDR3: CAWSDGSESSYEQYF

J: TRBJ1-1
size: -
D: TRBD1
V: TRBV28
DNA: TGTGCCAGCAGTTTGACAGGGTGGGGCACTGAAGCTTTCTTT
CDR3: CASSLTGWGTEAFF

J: TRBJ2-2
size: -
D: TRBD1
V: TRBV25-1
DNA: TGTGCCAGCAGTGAGACAGGGATTCCCACCGGGGAGCTGTTTTTT
CDR3: CASSETGIPTGELFF

J: TRBJ2-3
size: -
D: TRBD2
V: TRBV5-4
DNA: TGTGCCAGCAGCCCGGTTGGGCGGGGGGGCCCTGATACGCAGTATTTT
CDR3: CASSPVGRGGPDTQYF

J: TRBJ2-1
size: few
D: -
V: TRBV7-2
DNA: TGTGCCAGCCAACCGGGACCGACATACAATGAGCAGTTCTTC
CDR3: CASQPGPTYNEQFF

J: TRBJ2-1
size: -
D: TRBD1
V: TRBV4-1
DNA: TGCGCCAGCAGCCAAAACCCGGGACAGGGGGCCAGTGAGCAGTTCTTC
CDR3: CASSQNPGQGASEQFF

J: TRBJ2-2
size: -
D: TRBD2
V: TRBV28
DNA: TGTGCCAGCAGAATAGCGGGAGGGCCGAACACCGGGGAGCTGTTTTTT
CDR3: CASRIAGGPNTGELFF

J: TRBJ2-1
size: -
D: TRBD1
V: TRBV9
DNA: TGTGCCAGCAGCCTAACGGGACAGGGGAGTAATGAGCAGTTCTTC
CDR3: CASSLTGQGSNEQFF

J: TRBJ2-3
size: -
D: -
V: TRBV29-1
DNA: TGCAGCGTTGTAGGGTCCAACACAGATACGCAGTATTTT
CDR3: CSVVGSNTDTQYF

J: TRBJ2-1
size: -
D: -
V: TRBV7-8
DNA: TGTGCCAGCAGCTCTCAGGGGGGAAATTCCTACAATGAGCAGTTCTTC
CDR3: CASSSQGGNSYNEQFF

J: TRBJ2-5
size: once
D: TRBD1
V: TRBV2
DNA: TGTGCCAGCATAGGGGGCAGTGAGACCCAGTACTTC
CDR3: CASIGGSETQYF

J: TRBJ2-7
size: -
D: -
V: TRBV5-1
DNA: TGCGCCAGCAGCGTTGAAGGACAGAATGCTTACGAGCAGTACTTC
CDR3: CASSVEGQNAYEQYF

J: TRBJ2-7
size: -
D: TRBD1
V: TRBV9
DNA: TGTGCCAGCAGCGTTGGGCTGGGACAGGGGACCCACGAGCAGTACTTC
CDR3: CASSVGLGQGTHEQYF

J: TRBJ2-5
size: -
D: -
V: TRBV19
DNA: TGTGCCAGTAGTGTCCTCGGGGGGCGGGAGACCCAGTACTTC
CDR3: CASSVLGGRETQYF

J: TRBJ2-5
size: -
D: TRBD1
V: TRBV4-1
DNA: TGCGCCAGCAGCCAAGCGGGGGACAGGCCGTACCAAGAGACCCAGTACTTC
CDR3: CASSQAGDRPYQETQYF

J: TRBJ2-3
size: -
D: -
V: TRBV28
DNA: TGTGCCAGCAGCGACATCACCGGGCAGGTTGATACGCAGTATTTT
CDR3: CASSDITGQVDTQYF

J: TRBJ2-3
size: -
D: -
V: TRBV2
DNA: TGTGCCAGCAGCCCCCGACAGGGAGGGACAGATACGCAGTATTTT
CDR3: CASSPRQGGTDTQYF

J: TRBJ2-7
size: -
D: TRBD2
V: TRBV19
DNA: TGTGCCAGTAGCGGCACGGCGGGGGGATACGAGCAGTACTTC
CDR3: CASSGTAGGYEQYF

J: TRBJ2-7
size: -
D: -
V: TRBV5-4
DNA: TGTGCCAGCAGCTGGGAGATGACCGGGACACTCTACGAGCAGTACTTC
CDR3: CASSWEMTGTLYEQYF